This T cell receptor (beta chain) came from a study of CD8+CD57+ T cells in acquired aplastic anemia. The wider study: The study obtained an average of around 3.4 ug of DNA from sorted CD4+ and CD8+ cells. The study, taken as a whole, reports: Fewer than 30 shared CD8+ CDR3s appeared highly expressed within patients' immunodominant clones. Researchers reported that CD8+ Simpson's diversity was not significantly different in patients versus controls.

About this clonotype itself: What it binds is unknown.

Germline CDR1 KGHDR, CDR2 SFDVKD. This CDR3 spans 12 amino acids. The germline V and J ends were trimmed by 8 bases and 4 bases, with 8 bases remaining between them. TCR beta VDJ and CDR3 profiles were obtained from a genomic DNA template. MiXCR, run by TCRdb on the reads, gives a single entry per CDR3 protein. The table lists about 110,000 distinct CDR3 sequences, under 60% of them singletons. This receptor was taken from a human donor in good health, serving as a control. The chain recombines TRBV24-1 with TRBJ2-1, with D perhaps TRBD2 (5 bases). Material for sequencing was sorted CD4+, CD8+, or CD8+CD57+ T cells (not recorded which) from PBMCs. CDR3 nucleotide sequence: TGTGCCACCAAGGACTTATACAATGAGCAGTTCTTC. Translation: CATKDLYNEQFF.